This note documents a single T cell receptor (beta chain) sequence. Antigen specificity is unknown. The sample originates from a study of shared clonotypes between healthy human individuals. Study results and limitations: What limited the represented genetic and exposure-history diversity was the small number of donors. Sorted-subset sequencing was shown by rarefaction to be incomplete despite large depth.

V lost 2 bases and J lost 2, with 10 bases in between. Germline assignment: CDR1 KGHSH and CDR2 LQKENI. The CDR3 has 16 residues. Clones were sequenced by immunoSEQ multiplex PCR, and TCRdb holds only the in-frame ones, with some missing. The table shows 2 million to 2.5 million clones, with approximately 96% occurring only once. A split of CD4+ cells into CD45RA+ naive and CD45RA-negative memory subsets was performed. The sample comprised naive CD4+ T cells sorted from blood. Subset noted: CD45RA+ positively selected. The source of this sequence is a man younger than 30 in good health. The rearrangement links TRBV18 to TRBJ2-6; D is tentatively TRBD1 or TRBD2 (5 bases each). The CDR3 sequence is CASSPGTSAGANVLTF. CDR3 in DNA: TGTGCCAGCTCACCAGGGACCTCGGCTGGGGCCAACGTCCTGACTTTC.